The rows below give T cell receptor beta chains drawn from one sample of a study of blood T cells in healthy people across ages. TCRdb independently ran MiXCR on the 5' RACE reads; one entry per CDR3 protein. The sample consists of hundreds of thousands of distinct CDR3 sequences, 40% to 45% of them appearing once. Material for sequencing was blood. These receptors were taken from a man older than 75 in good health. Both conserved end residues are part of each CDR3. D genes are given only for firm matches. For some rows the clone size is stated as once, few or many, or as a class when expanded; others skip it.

CASSSPGRIGLSSYNEQFF	TGTGCCAGCAGTAGTCCGGGACGGATTGGGTTAAGCTCCTACAATGAGCAGTTCTTC	few	TRBV6-2/TRBV6-3	TRBJ2-1	.
CASSQDNIPDFGTQYF	TGCGCCAGCAGCCAAGATAACATTCCGGACTTTGGGACCCAGTACTTC	.	TRBV4-3	TRBJ2-5	.
CAISDRSGTGVLSYEQYF	TGTGCCATCAGTGACCGCTCCGGCACAGGGGTTTTGTCCTACGAGCAGTACTTC	many	TRBV10-3	TRBJ2-7	TRBD1
CASSLKRGGGRETQYF	TGTGCCAGCAGTCTCAAAAGGGGGGGGGGCAGGGAGACCCAGTACTTC	.	TRBV12-3/TRBV12-4	TRBJ2-5	.
CASSFGLAGAQQYF	TGTGCCAGCAGCTTCGGACTAGCGGGGGCCCAGCAGTACTTC	.	TRBV7-2	TRBJ2-7	TRBD2
CASSVDGKGSYEQYF	TGTGCCAGCAGCGTAGATGGGAAGGGGTCCTACGAGCAGTACTTC	.	TRBV9	TRBJ2-7	.
CASRVSTDTQYF	TGTGCCAGCAGGGTCAGTACAGATACGCAGTATTTT	many	TRBV28	TRBJ2-3	.
CATSRDWREDGTDTQYF	TGTGCCACCAGCAGAGATTGGCGGGAGGACGGCACAGATACGCAGTATTTT	few	TRBV15	TRBJ2-3	TRBD2
CSVVRQVPHQFF	TGCAGCGTTGTCCGTCAAGTCCCCCATCAGTTCTTC	.	TRBV29-1	TRBJ2-1	.
CASSLGAFYEQYF	TGTGCCAGCAGCTTGGGCGCCTTCTACGAGCAGTACTTC	.	TRBV5-6	TRBJ2-7	.
CASSRTPGNANTGELFF	TGCGCCAGCAGCCGAACCCCAGGGAACGCGAACACCGGGGAGCTGTTTTTT	.	TRBV4-1	TRBJ2-2	.
CASSSGLPETQFF	TGTGCCAGCAGTTCAGGACTGCCAGAGACCCAGTTCTTC	.	TRBV6-2/TRBV6-3	TRBJ2-1	.
CSAGTTGVVETQYF	TGCAGTGCTGGTACGACAGGGGTCGTGGAGACCCAGTACTTC	few	TRBV20-1	TRBJ2-5	TRBD1
CATRAGVNTGELFF	TGTGCCACCAGAGCGGGAGTAAACACCGGGGAGCTGTTTTTT	few	TRBV24-1	TRBJ2-2	TRBD2
CAWSRVGGSYEQYF	TGTGCCTGGAGTCGGGTAGGGGGGTCCTACGAGCAGTACTTC	.	TRBV30	TRBJ2-7	.
CASSMGLLGRGDTQYF	TGTGCCAGCAGTATGGGACTCCTTGGACGGGGAGATACGCAGTATTTT	.	TRBV27	TRBJ2-3	.
CAIRSWTGGRAFSYNEQFF	TGTGCCATCAGGAGTTGGACAGGGGGTCGGGCCTTCTCCTACAATGAGCAGTTCTTC	.	TRBV10-3	TRBJ2-1	TRBD1
CASRLSGTANSYNEQYF	TGTGCCAGCAGACTCAGCGGGACAGCGAACTCCTACAATGAGCAGTACTTC	.	TRBV3-1	TRBJ2-5	.
CAISESESYGYTF	TGTGCCATCAGTGAGTCGGAGTCTTACGGCTACACCTTC	.	TRBV10-3	TRBJ1-2	.
CASNGGTANSPLHF	TGTGCCAGCAACGGGGGGACCGCGAATTCACCCCTCCACTTT	.	TRBV12-3/TRBV12-4	TRBJ1-6	.
CASSPRAARLAFF	TGTGCCAGCAGTCCCCGGGCAGCCCGGTTGGCTTTCTTT	.	TRBV12-3/TRBV12-4	TRBJ1-1	.
CASSYSGQTGYTF	TGTGCCAGCAGTTACTCAGGCCAAACGGGCTACACCTTC	few	TRBV6-2/TRBV6-3	TRBJ1-2	.
CASIQNTEAFF	TGCGCCAGCATACAGAACACTGAAGCTTTCTTT	few	TRBV5-1	TRBJ1-1	.
CASSPRLAGYNEQFF	TGTGCCAGCAGCCCCAGACTAGCGGGGTACAATGAGCAGTTCTTC	.	TRBV4-2	TRBJ2-1	TRBD2
CASSPRQGITDTQYF	TGTGCCAGCAGCCCTCGACAGGGGATCACAGATACGCAGTATTTT	once	TRBV3-1	TRBJ2-3	TRBD1
CSVVRDRGSEQYF	TGCAGCGTAGTCCGGGACAGGGGGAGCGAGCAGTACTTC	.	TRBV29-1	TRBJ2-7	TRBD1
CASSSGQANTEAFF	TGTGCCAGCAGCTCGGGACAGGCGAACACTGAAGCTTTCTTT	few	TRBV5-6	TRBJ1-1	TRBD1
CASSEASRVTPGANVLTF	TGTGCCAGCAGTGAAGCGAGCAGGGTAACCCCTGGGGCCAACGTCCTGACTTTC	.	TRBV2	TRBJ2-6	.
CASSWLAGSYNEQFF	TGTGCCAGCAGTTGGCTAGCGGGCTCCTACAATGAGCAGTTCTTC	few	TRBV5-6	TRBJ2-1	TRBD2
CASRRPGGTDTQYF	TGTGCCAGCAGGAGACCTGGGGGCACAGATACGCAGTATTTT	.	TRBV28	TRBJ2-3	.
CASSVPPEGGEQYF	TGTGCCAGCAGCGTACCGCCGGAAGGGGGCGAGCAGTACTTC	.	TRBV9	TRBJ2-7	.
CASSSPGLAGDEQYF	TGTGCCAGCAGTTCCCCGGGACTAGCGGGAGACGAGCAGTACTTC	few	TRBV27	TRBJ2-7	TRBD2
CASSEWGRAGGNTIYF	TGTGCCAGCAGTGAGTGGGGGCGGGCAGGCGGAAACACCATATATTTT	.	TRBV25-1	TRBJ1-3	.
CSARDNRRTYEQYF	TGCAGTGCTAGAGATAACAGGCGAACCTACGAGCAGTACTTC	many	TRBV20-1	TRBJ2-7	.
CASSLDTGNIYGYTF	TGTGCCAGCAGCTTAGATACAGGGAATATCTATGGCTACACCTTC	many	TRBV7-2	TRBJ1-2	.
CASSYERVTYNEQYF	TGTGCCAGCAGTTACGAGCGGGTTACCTACAATGAGCAGTACTTC	.	TRBV6-5	TRBJ2-7	.
CASSASTRAGEQYF	TGCGCCAGCAGCGCCTCTACTAGGGCTGGCGAGCAGTACTTC	.	TRBV5-1	TRBJ2-7	.
CASSAQSGGSRNEQYF	TGTGCCAGCAGCGCCCAGAGCGGGGGGTCTCGGAATGAGCAGTACTTC	.	TRBV7-2	TRBJ2-5	TRBD2
CAISETGGGEQYF	TGTGCCATCAGTGAGACTGGAGGAGGCGAGCAGTACTTC	few	TRBV10-3	TRBJ2-7	.
CSARTGQGTNNEQFF	TGCAGTGCTAGGACCGGACAGGGTACCAACAATGAGCAGTTCTTC	few	TRBV20-1	TRBJ2-1	TRBD1
CASRTGTGATNEKLFF	TGTGCCAGCAGGACAGGGACAGGAGCAACTAATGAAAAACTGTTTTTT	.	TRBV12-3/TRBV12-4	TRBJ1-4	TRBD1
CSASTASSYYGYTF	TGCAGTGCTAGTACAGCCTCCAGTTACTATGGCTACACCTTC	many	TRBV20-1	TRBJ1-2	.
CASSLESGPGNTEAFF	TGTGCCAGCAGCTTAGAATCGGGGCCAGGCAACACTGAAGCTTTCTTT	many	TRBV7-9	TRBJ1-1	.
CSARGGAVDEQYF	TGCAGTGCTAGAGGGGGAGCGGTCGATGAGCAGTACTTC	.	TRBV20-1	TRBJ2-5	.
CSATLLGPRQETQYF	TGCAGTGCTACTCTGTTGGGCCCTCGCCAAGAGACCCAGTACTTC	.	TRBV20-1	TRBJ2-5	.
CASSLELLAGELFF	TGTGCTAGCAGCTTAGAGTTGTTGGCCGGGGAGCTGTTTTTT	.	TRBV7-7	TRBJ2-2	.
CASSPRLGYEQYF	TGCGCCAGCAGCCCCCGGCTCGGCTACGAGCAGTACTTC	.	TRBV4-3	TRBJ2-7	.
CVSSLMGEGPGGDTQYF	TGTGTCAGCAGCTTAATGGGGGAGGGCCCGGGAGGAGATACGCAGTATTTT	.	TRBV7-2	TRBJ2-3	TRBD2
CASSQDWTGNGYTF	TGCGCCAGCAGCCAAGACTGGACAGGGAATGGCTACACCTTC	many	TRBV4-3	TRBJ1-2	TRBD1
CASSYRTGPLETQYF	TGTGCCAGCAGTTACCGGACAGGGCCCTTGGAGACCCAGTACTTC	many	TRBV6-2/TRBV6-3	TRBJ2-5	TRBD1
CASSLGHDEQYF	TGCGCCAGCAGTTTGGGACACGACGAGCAGTACTTC	.	TRBV10-1	TRBJ2-7	.
CASSSDSALTEAFF	TGCGCCAGCAGCTCAGACAGTGCTCTGACTGAAGCTTTCTTT	few	TRBV5-1	TRBJ1-1	.
CASSVATGRGSYNEQFF	TGTGCCAGCAGCGTAGCTACAGGCAGGGGTAGCTACAATGAGCAGTTCTTC	.	TRBV9	TRBJ2-1	.